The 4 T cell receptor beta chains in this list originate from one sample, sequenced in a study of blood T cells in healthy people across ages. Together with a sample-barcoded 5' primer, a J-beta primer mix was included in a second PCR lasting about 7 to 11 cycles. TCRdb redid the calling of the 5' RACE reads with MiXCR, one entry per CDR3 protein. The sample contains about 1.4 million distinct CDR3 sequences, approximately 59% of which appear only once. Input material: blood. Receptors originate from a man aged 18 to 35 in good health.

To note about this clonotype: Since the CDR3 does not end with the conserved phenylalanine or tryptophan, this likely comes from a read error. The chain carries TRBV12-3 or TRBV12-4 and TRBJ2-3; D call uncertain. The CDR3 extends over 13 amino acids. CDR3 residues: CAIGQSGTDTQYV. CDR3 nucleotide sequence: TGTGCAATCGGGCAGTCAGGCACAGATACGCAGTATGTT.

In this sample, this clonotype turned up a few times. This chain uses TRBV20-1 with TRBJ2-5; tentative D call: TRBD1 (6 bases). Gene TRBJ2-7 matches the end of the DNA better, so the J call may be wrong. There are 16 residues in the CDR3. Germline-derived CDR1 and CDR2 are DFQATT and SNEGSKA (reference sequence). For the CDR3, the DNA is TGCAGTGCACAGGGTGGAGTCGGTGTCCCTCCCTACGAGCAGTACTTC. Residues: CSAQGGVGVPPYEQYF.

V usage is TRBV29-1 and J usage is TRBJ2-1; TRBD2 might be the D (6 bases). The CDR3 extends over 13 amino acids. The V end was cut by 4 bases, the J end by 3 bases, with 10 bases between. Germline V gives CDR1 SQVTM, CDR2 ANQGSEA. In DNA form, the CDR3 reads TGCAGCGTTGGGGAGCGGGTCTACAATGAGCAGTTCTTC. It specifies CSVGERVYNEQFF.

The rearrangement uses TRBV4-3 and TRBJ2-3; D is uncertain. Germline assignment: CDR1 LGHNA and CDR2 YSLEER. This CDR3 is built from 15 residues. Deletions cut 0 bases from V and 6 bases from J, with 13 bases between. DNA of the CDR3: TGCGCCAGCAGCCAAGAATACGGTGAGCTGGATACGCAGTATTTT. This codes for CASSQEYGELDTQYF.